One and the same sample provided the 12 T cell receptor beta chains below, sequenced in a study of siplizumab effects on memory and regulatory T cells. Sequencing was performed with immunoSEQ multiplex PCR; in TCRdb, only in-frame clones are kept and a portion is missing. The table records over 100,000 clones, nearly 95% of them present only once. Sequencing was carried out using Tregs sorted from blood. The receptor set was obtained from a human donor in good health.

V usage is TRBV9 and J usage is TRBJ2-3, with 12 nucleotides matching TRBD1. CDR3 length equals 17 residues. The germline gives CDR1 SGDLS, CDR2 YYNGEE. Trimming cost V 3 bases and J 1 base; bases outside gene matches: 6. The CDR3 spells CASSAGTGGWGTDTQYF. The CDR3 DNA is TGTGCCAGCAGCGCCGGGACAGGGGGCTGGGGCACAGATACGCAGTATTTT. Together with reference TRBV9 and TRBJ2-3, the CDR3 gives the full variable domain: DSGVTQTPKHLITATGQRVTLRCSPRSGDLSVYWYQQSLDQGLQFLIQYYNGEERAKGNILERFSAQQFPDLHSELNLSSLELGDSALYFCASSAGTGGWGTDTQYFGPGTRLTVL.

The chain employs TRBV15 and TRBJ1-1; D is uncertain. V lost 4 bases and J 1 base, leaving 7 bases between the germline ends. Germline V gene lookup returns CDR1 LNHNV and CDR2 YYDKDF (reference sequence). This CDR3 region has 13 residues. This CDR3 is CATSTNWNTEAFF. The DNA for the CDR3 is TGTGCCACCAGCACGAATTGGAACACTGAAGCTTTCTTT.

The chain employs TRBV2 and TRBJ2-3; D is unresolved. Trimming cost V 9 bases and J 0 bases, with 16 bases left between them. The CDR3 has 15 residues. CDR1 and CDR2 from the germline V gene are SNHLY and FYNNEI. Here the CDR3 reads CASIKGSGSTDTQYF. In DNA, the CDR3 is TGTGCCAGTATTAAGGGTTCCGGGAGCACAGATACGCAGTATTTT. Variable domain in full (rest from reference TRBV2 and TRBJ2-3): EPEVTQTPSHQVTQMGQEVILRCVPISNHLYFYWYRQILGQKVEFLVSFYNNEISEKSEIFDDQFSVERPDGSNFTLKIRSTKLEDSAMYFCASIKGSGSTDTQYFGPGTRLTVL.

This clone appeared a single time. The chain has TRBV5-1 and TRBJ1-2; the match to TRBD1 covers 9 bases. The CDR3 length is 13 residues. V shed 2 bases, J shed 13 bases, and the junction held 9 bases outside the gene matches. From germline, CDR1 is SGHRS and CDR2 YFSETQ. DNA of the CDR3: TGCGCCAGCAGCTTCTCGGGACAGGGAATTGCCACCTTC. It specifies CASSFSGQGIATF. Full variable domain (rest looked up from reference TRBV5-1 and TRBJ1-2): KAGVTQTPRYLIKTRGQQVTLSCSPISGHRSVSWYQQTPGQGLQFLFEYFSETQRNKGNFPGRFSGRQFSNSRSEMNVSTLELGDSALYLCASSFSGQGIATFGSGTRLTVV.

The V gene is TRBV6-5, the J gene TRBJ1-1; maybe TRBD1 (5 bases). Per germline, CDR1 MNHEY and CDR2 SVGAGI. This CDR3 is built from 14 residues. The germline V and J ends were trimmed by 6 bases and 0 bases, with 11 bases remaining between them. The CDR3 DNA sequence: TGTGCCAGCAGGAAACGGACATTGAACACTGAAGCTTTCTTT. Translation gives CASRKRTLNTEAFF.

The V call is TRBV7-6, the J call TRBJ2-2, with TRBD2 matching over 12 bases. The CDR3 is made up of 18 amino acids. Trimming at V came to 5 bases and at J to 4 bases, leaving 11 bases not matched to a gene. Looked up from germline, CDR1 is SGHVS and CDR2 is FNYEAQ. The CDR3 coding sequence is TGTGCCAGCAGCCCGACCCTAGCGGGGGGGCTTGGCACCGGGGAGCTGTTTTTT. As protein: CASSPTLAGGLGTGELFF.

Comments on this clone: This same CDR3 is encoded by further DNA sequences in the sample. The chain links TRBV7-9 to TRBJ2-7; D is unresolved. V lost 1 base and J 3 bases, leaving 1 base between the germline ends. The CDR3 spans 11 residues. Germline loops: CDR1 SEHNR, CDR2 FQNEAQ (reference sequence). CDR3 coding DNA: TGTGCCAGCAGCTTAGACTACGAGCAGTACTTC. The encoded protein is CASSLDYEQYF. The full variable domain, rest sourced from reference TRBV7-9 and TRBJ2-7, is DTGVSQNPRHKITKRGQNVTFRCDPISEHNRLYWYRQTLGQGPEFLTYFQNEAQLEKSRLLSDRFSAERPKGSFSTLEIQRTEQGDSAMYLCASSLDYEQYFGPGTRLTVT.

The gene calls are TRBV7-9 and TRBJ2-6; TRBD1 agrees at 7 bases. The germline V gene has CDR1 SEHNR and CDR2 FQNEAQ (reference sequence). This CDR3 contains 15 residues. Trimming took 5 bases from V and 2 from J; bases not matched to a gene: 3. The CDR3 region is CASSVQGAGANVLTF. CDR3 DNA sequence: TGTGCCAGCAGCGTTCAGGGGGCTGGGGCCAACGTCCTGACTTTC. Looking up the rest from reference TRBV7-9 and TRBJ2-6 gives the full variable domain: DTGVSQNPRHKITKRGQNVTFRCDPISEHNRLYWYRQTLGQGPEFLTYFQNEAQLEKSRLLSDRFSAERPKGSFSTLEIQRTEQGDSAMYLCASSVQGAGANVLTFGAGSRLTVL.

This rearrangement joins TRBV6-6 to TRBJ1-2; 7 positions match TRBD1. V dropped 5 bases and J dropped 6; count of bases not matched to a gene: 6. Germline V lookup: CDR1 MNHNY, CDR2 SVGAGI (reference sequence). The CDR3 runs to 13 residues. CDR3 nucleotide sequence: TGTGCCAGCAGTCAGGACAGGTCTGATGGCTACACCTTC. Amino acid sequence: CASSQDRSDGYTF.

CDR3 sequence (DNA): TGTGCCAGCAGCTGGGGACAGCAGGCAACTAATGAAAAACTGTTTTTT. Residues: CASSWGQQATNEKLFF. The chain employs TRBV5-5 and TRBJ1-4; 7 positions match TRBD1. The CDR3 runs 16 residues. Germline CDR1 is SGHKS and CDR2 is YYEKEE (reference sequence). After removal of 3 bases from V and 0 bases from J, the junction contained 5 bases not matched to a gene.

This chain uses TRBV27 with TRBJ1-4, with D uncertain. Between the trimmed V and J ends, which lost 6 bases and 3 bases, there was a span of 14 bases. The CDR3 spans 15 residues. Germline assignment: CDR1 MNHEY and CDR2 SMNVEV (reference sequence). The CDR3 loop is CASRSAGSANEKLFF. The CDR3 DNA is TGTGCCAGCAGAAGTGCAGGTTCGGCTAATGAAAAACTGTTTTTT.

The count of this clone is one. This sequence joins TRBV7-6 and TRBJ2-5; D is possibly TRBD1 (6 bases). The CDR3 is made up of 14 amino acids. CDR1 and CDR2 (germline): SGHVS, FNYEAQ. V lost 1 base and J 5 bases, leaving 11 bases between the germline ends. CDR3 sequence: CASSLGPGVETQYF. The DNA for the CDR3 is TGTGCCAGCAGCTTAGGTCCAGGGGTTGAGACCCAGTACTTC.